The clone carrying this T cell receptor beta chain was found a few times. Its specificity is unknown. The sample originates from a study of response to subunit inactivated influenza vaccine. The CDR3 is 13 residues long. CDR1 SEHNR and CDR2 FQNEAQ come from the germline V gene (reference sequence). V dropped 6 bases and J dropped 2; count of bases not matched to a gene: 2. Study-wide results and limits: A suggestion made by the authors is that each seasonal influenza vaccination recruits few new T cells.

MiXCR, run by TCRdb on the RT-PCR reads, gives a single entry per CDR3 protein. This repertoire shows approximately 530,000 distinct CDR3 sequences, roughly 13% found once; its top ten account for over 10%. Sample: PBMCs from blood, taken 45 days after vaccination. The genes are TRBV7-9 and TRBJ2-5, with 8 bases aligning to TRBD2. The sequence derives from a man aged 45-65 years who received an inactivated influenza vaccine. The chain's CDR3 is CASRRGGQETQYF. The CDR3 DNA is TGTGCCAGCAGACGGGGGGGTCAAGAGACCCAGTACTTC.